This T cell receptor beta chain originates from a study of T cells in Graves' hyperthyroidism and ophthalmopathy. Germline loops: CDR1 GTSNPN, CDR2 SVGIG (reference sequence). With 1 base removed from V and 9 bases from J, the gap between germline ends came to 7 bases. The CDR3 is 11 residues long. Graves' hyperthyroidism is called stable when ophthalmopathy does not progress within 18 months. Lactation, pregnancy, other autoimmune disease or uncontrolled infection led to exclusion of patients. This sample holds PBMCs from roughly 10 ml fresh peripheral blood. TCR beta CDR3 region amplification was performed from RNA transcripts. The TCR CDR3 first-round RT-PCR relied on the HTBI primer set. TCRdb reprocessed the multiplex PCR reads via MiXCR and lists one record per CDR3 protein. The sample records about 420,000 distinct CDR3 sequences, roughly 13% being singletons.

Material for sequencing was blood. The chain is built from TRBV30 and TRBJ1-3; maybe TRBD1 (5 bases). This TCR was recovered from a woman aged 18-29 years with Graves' hyperthyroidism. CDR3 loop: CAWSERGTIYF. The CDR3 nucleotides are TGTGCCTGGAGTGAAAGGGGCACCATATATTTT.